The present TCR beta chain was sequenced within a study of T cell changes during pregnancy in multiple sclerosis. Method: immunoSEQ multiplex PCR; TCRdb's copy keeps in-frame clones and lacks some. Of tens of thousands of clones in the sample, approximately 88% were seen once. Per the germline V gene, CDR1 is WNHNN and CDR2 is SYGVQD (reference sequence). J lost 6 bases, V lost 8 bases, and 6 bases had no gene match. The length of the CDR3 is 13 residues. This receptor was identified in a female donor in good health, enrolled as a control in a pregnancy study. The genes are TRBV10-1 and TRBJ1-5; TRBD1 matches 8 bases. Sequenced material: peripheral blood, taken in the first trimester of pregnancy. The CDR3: CASSGGLGQPQHF. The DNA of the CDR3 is TGCGCCAGCTCAGGGGGCTTAGGTCAGCCCCAGCATTTT.